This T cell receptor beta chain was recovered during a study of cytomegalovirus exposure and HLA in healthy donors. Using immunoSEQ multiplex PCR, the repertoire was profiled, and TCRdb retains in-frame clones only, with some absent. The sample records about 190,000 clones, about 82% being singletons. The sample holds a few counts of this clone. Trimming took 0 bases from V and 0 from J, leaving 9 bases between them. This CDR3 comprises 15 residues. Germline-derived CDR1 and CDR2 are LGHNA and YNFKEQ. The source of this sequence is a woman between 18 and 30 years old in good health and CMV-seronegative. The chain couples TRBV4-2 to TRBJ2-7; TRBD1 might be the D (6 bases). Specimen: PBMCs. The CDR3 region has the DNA TGTGCCAGCAGCCAAGAAACAGGGAGCTCCTACGAGCAGTACTTC. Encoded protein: CASSQETGSSYEQYF.